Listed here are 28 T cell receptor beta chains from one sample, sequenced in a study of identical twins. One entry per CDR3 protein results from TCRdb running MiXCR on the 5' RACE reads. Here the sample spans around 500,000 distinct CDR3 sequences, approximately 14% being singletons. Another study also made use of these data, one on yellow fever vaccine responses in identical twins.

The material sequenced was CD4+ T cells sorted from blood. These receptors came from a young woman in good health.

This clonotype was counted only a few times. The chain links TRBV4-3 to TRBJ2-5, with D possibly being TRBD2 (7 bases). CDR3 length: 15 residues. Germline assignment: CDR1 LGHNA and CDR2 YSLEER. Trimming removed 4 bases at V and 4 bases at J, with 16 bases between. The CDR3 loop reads CASSRGGRGGETQYF. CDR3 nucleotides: TGCGCCAGCAGCCGCGGGGGCAGGGGAGGAGAGACCCAGTACTTC.

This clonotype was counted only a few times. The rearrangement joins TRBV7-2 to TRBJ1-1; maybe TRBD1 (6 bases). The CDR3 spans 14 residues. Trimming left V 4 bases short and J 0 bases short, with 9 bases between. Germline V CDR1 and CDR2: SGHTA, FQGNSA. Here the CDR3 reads CASSYGQLNTEAFF. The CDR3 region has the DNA TGTGCCAGCAGCTACGGACAGCTGAACACTGAAGCTTTCTTT.

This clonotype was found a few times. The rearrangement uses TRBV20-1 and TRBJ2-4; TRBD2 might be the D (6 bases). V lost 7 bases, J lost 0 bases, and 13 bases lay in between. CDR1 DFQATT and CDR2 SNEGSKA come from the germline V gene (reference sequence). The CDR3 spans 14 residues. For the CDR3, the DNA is TGCAGTGGGGTAGCGGCTCTAGCCAAAAACATTCAGTACTTC. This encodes CSGVAALAKNIQYF.

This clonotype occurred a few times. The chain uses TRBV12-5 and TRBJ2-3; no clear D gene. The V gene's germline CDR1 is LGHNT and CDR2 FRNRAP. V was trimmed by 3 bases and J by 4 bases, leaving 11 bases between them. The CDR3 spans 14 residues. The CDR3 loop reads CASGFGHLPDTQYF. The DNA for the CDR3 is TGTGCTAGTGGTTTCGGTCACTTACCAGATACGCAGTATTTT.

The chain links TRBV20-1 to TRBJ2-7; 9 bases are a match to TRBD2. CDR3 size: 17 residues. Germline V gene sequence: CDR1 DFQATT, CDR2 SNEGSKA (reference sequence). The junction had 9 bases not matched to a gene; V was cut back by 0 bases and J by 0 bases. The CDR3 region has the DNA TGCAGTGCTAGAGACAGGCTAGCGGGGAGATTCTCCTACGAGCAGTACTTC. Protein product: CSARDRLAGRFSYEQYF.

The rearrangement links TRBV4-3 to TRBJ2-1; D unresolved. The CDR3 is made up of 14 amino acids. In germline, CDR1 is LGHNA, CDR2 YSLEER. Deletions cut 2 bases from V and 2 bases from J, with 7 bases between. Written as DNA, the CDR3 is TGCGCCAGCAGCCAAAGCCCTACCTACAATGAGCAGTTCTTC. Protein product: CASSQSPTYNEQFF.

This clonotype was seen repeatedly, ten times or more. CDR3 sequence reads: CSVVFADTQYF. CDR3 nucleotide sequence: TGCAGCGTAGTCTTCGCAGATACGCAGTATTTT. The chain is built from TRBV29-1 and TRBJ2-3; no clear D gene. Germline V CDR1 and CDR2: SQVTM, ANQGSEA. The ends were cut back, 6 bases at V and 4 bases at J, with 8 bases in the middle. The CDR3 has 11 amino acids.

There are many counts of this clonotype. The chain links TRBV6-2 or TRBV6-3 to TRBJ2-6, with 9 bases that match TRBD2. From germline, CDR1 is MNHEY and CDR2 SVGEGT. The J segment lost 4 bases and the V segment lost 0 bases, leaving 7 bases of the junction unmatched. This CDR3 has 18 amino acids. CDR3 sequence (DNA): TGTGCCAGCAGTTACTCCCTAGCGGGGACTCTCGGGGCCAACGTCCTGACTTTC. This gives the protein CASSYSLAGTLGANVLTF.

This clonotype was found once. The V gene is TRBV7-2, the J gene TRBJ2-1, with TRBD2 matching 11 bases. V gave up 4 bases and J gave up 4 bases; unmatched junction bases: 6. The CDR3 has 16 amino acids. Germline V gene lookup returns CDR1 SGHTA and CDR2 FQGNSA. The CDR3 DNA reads TGTGCCAGCAGCTCCGTAGCGGGGGGGACGTACAATGAGCAGTTCTTC. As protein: CASSSVAGGTYNEQFF.

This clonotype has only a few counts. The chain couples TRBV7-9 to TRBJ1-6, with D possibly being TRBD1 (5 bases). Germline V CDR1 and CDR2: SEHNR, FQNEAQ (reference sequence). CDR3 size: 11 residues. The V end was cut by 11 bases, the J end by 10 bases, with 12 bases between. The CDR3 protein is CAQQGGSPLHF. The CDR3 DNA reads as TGTGCCCAGCAGGGTGGATCACCCCTCCACTTT.

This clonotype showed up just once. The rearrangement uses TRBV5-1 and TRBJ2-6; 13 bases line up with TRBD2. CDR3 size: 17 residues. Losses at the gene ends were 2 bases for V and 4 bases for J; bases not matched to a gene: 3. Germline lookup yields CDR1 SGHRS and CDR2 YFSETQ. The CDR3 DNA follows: TGCGCCAGCAGCTTAGGACTAGCGGGGGTAGGGGCCAACGTCCTGACTTTC. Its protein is CASSLGLAGVGANVLTF.

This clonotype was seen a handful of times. CDR3 in DNA: TGTGCCAGCAGCCAAGGGCAGTCCTATGGCTACACCTTC. Protein product: CASSQGQSYGYTF. The chain has TRBV14 and TRBJ1-2; D unresolved. This CDR3 contains 13 residues. From germline, CDR1 is SGHDN and CDR2 FVKESK. The V gene lost 1 base and the J gene lost 4 bases, with 7 bases spanning the gap.

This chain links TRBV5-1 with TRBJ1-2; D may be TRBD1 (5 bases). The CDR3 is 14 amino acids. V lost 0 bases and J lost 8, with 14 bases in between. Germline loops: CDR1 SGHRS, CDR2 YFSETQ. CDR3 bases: TGCGCCAGCAGCTTGGAATTGGGGGGAGGAGGCTACACCTTC. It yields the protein CASSLELGGGGYTF.

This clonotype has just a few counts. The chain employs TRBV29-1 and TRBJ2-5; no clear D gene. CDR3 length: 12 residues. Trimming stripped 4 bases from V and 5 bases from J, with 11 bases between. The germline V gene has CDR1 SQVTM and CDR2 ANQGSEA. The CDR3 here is CSVGSGGETQYF. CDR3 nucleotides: TGCAGCGTTGGCTCAGGTGGGGAGACCCAGTACTTC.

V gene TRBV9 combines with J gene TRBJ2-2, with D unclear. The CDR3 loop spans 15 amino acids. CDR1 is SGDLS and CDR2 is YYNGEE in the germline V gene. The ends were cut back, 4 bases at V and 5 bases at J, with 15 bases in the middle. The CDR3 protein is CASSTAVYGTGELFF. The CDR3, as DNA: TGTGCCAGCAGCACAGCCGTTTACGGTACCGGGGAGCTGTTTTTT.

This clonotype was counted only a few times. The CDR3 nucleotides are TGTGCCAGCAGCTTAGGCGACAGGGTTACGGAGACCCAGTACTTC. Residues: CASSLGDRVTETQYF. The chain links TRBV7-9 to TRBJ2-5; the match to TRBD1 covers 7 bases. Germline loops: CDR1 SEHNR, CDR2 FQNEAQ (reference sequence). The length of the CDR3 is 15 residues. Unmatched junction bases numbered 7, after V lost 1 base and J lost 5 bases.

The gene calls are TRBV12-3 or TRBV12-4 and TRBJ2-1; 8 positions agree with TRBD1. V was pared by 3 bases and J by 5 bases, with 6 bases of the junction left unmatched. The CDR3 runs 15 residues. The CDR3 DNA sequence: TGTGCCAGCAGTTTCCAGGGGGCGCCCGACAATGAGCAGTTCTTC. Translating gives CASSFQGAPDNEQFF.

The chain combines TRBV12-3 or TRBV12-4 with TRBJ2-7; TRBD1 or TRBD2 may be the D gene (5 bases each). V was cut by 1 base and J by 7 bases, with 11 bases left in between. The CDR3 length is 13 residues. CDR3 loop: CASSLVEGSEQYF. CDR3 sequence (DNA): TGTGCCAGCAGTTTAGTAGAGGGGTCAGAGCAGTACTTC.

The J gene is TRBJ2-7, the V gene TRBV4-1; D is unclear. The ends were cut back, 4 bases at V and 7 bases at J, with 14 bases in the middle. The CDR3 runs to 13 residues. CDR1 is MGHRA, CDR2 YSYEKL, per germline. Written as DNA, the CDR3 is TGCGCCAGCAGCCCTCCCACCATGGGGGAGCAGTACTTC. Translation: CASSPPTMGEQYF.

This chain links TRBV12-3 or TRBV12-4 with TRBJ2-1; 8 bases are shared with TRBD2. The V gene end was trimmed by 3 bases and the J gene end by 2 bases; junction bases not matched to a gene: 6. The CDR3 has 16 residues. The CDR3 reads CASSFLAGITYNEQFF. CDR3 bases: TGTGCCAGCAGTTTCTTAGCGGGAATAACCTACAATGAGCAGTTCTTC.

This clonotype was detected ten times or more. The CDR3 loop reads CASSLVRGETQYF. The DNA of the CDR3 is TGTGCCAGCAGCTTAGTCAGGGGGGAGACCCAGTACTTC. The chain is built from TRBV7-2 and TRBJ2-5, with 7 bases lining up with TRBD1. This CDR3 spans 13 amino acids. Germline V gene lookup returns CDR1 SGHTA and CDR2 FQGNSA. V trimming: 1 base; J trimming: 5 bases; junction bases outside the gene matches: 1.

Written as DNA, the CDR3 is TGTGCCAGCAGCTCGACAGGAATCAGCACCCAGCATTTT. This codes for CASSSTGISTQHF. The chain couples TRBV7-9 to TRBJ1-5, with D possibly being TRBD1 (6 bases). The CDR3 is made up of 13 amino acids. The V end lost 4 bases, the J end lost 11 bases, and 15 bases lay between the germline ends. The V gene's germline CDR1 is SEHNR and CDR2 FQNEAQ (reference sequence).

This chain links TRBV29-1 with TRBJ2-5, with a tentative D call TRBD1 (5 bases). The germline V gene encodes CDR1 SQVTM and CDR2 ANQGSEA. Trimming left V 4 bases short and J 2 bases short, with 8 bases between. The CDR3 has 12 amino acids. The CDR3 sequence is CSVGPGQETQYF. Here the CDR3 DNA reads TGCAGCGTTGGGCCAGGGCAAGAGACCCAGTACTTC.

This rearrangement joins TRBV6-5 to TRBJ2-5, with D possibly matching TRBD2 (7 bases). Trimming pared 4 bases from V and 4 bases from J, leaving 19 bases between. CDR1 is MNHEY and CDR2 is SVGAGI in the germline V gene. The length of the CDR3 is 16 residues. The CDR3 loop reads CASSFDSLRGGETQYF. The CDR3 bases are TGTGCCAGCAGTTTCGACAGCCTAAGGGGGGGAGAGACCCAGTACTTC.

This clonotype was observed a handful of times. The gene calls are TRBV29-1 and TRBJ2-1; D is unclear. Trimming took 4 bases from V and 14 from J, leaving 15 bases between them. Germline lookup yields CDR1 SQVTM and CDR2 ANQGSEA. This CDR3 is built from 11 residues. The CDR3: CSVVTERSEFF. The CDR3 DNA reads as TGCAGCGTTGTGACTGAGAGATCGGAGTTCTTC.

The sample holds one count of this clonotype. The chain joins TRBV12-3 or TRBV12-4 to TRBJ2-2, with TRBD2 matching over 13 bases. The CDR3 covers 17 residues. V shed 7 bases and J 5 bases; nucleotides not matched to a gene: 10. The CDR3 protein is CASIPRTSGSLTGELFF. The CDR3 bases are TGTGCCAGCATTCCCCGGACTAGCGGGAGTTTAACCGGGGAGCTGTTTTTT.

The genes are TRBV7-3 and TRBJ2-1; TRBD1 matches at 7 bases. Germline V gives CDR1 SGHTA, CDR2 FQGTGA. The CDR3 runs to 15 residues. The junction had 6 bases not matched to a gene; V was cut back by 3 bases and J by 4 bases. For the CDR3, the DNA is TGTGCCAGCAGCTTTAATACAGGGGCTTACAATGAGCAGTTCTTC. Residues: CASSFNTGAYNEQFF.

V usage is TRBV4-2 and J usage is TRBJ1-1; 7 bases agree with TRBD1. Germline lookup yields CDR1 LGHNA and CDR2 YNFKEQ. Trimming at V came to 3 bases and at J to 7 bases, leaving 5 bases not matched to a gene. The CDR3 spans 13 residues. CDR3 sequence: CASSQPGTDEAFF. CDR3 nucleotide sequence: TGTGCCAGCAGCCAGCCCGGGACAGATGAAGCTTTCTTT.